The rows below give T cell receptor beta chains drawn from one sample of a study of Ad26.COV2.S vaccination and SARS-CoV-2 variants. Assay: immunoSEQ multiplex PCR; the TCRdb copy retains only in-frame clones and omits some. There are some 290,000 clones in the sample; 85% occur only once, and 2.1% lies in the top ten. Sequenced here: peripheral blood, sampled in a trial of Ad26.COV2.S vaccine versus placebo. These receptors were obtained from a person between 18 and 59 years old who received the Ad26.COV2.S COVID-19 vaccine or a placebo. CDR3s include the opening cysteine and the closing phenylalanine or tryptophan. Each record gives: V gene, clone size, J gene, CDR3 length, D gene, CDR3 protein. A D gene is named only where the DNA matches it firmly. The size entry is marked missing in some rows and otherwise reads once, few, many or a size class.

TRBV5-1	.	TRBJ1-4	14	.	CASSLGQGGEKLFF
TRBV7-2	.	TRBJ1-2	13	.	CASSPDRNYGYTF
TRBV5-4	.	TRBJ1-1	15	.	CASSPARGPGGEAFF
TRBV5-1	.	TRBJ2-5	15	TRBD2	CASSLTGTSGETQYF
TRBV21-1	.	TRBJ2-1	11	.	CASLLRNEQFF
TRBV6-6	.	TRBJ2-5	13	TRBD2	CASNVAGQETQYF
TRBV28	.	TRBJ2-3	15	.	CASIQFTTSTDTQYF
TRBV5-1	.	TRBJ2-5	13	.	CASSLAGFETQYF
TRBV7-3	.	TRBJ2-2	15	.	CASSLFGGNTGELFF
TRBV2	few	TRBJ1-2	10	.	CASSRLGYTF
TRBV3-1/TRBV3-2	.	TRBJ2-7	13	.	CASSQRPSYEQYF
TRBV12-3/TRBV12-4	.	TRBJ1-1	13	.	CASSLKRNTEAFF
TRBV5-4	.	TRBJ1-1	15	TRBD1	CASSSLQGMNTEAFF
TRBV6-6	.	TRBJ2-2	15	.	CASRTAGAYTGELFF
TRBV2	.	TRBJ2-5	16	TRBD2	CASTFRAGGSAETQYF
TRBV12-3/TRBV12-4	.	TRBJ2-3	13	.	CASLSSPTDTQYF
TRBV11-2	.	TRBJ1-6	13	.	CASSTLQGSPLHF
TRBV2	.	TRBJ2-3	15	TRBD2	CASSVLAGGTDTQYF
TRBV29-1	.	TRBJ1-2	16	.	CSVEDRPGWQGDGYTF
TRBV6-1	.	TRBJ1-2	16	TRBD1	CASSEGQGPLLDGYTF
TRBV27	.	TRBJ1-5	14	.	CASSRYGSNQPQHF
TRBV6-6	.	TRBJ2-5	13	TRBD1	CASRQGGAETQYF
TRBV11-3	.	TRBJ1-6	14	.	CASSLTGPNSPLHF